This T cell receptor (beta chain) was found in a study of blood T cell repertoires in COVID-19. Background on the study: Sites across the United States, Italy and Spain contributed samples from acute and convalescent COVID-19. T cells, B-cell-depleted T cells, or PBMCs provided the cDNA or gDNA that served as material.

V shed 7 bases and J shed 16 bases, with 23 bases lying between them. This CDR3 comprises 13 residues. Looked up from germline, CDR1 is MNHEY and CDR2 is SVGAGI. Per the original data handling: Cell counts per sample came from amplifying reference gene primers. Generated by immunoSEQ multiplex PCR, the TCRdb table keeps only in-frame clones and is missing some. Clone size and V and J calls were adopted from that table, with D and trimming inferred from the DNA. This table has around 100,000 clones, more than 75% appearing once. Sequences were obtained from peripheral blood. The sequence derives from a man aged 50-60 years with acute or convalescent COVID-19. V gene TRBV6-5 combines with J gene TRBJ2-4, with D tentatively TRBD2 (6 bases). The CDR3 DNA reads as TGTGCCAGCACCCCTCGGTTGGGGACTCCCGAATACTTC. Translation gives CASTPRLGTPEYF.